One and the same sample provided the 7 T cell receptor beta chains below, sequenced in a study of cytomegalovirus exposure and HLA in healthy donors. PCR was performed using 60 Vbeta and 13 Jbeta primers. Sequencing used immunoSEQ multiplex PCR; TCRdb keeps in-frame clones, though not all of them. The sample consists of under 70,000 clones, approximately 90% of them appearing once. Sequencing was performed on PBMCs. Receptors were obtained from a woman under 40 in good health and CMV-seronegative.

This sequence joins TRBV4-2 and TRBJ1-1, with 7 bases fitting TRBD1. CDR1 LGHNA and CDR2 YNFKEQ come from the germline V gene. V was clipped by 0 bases and J by 3 bases; unmatched bases: 16. The CDR3 totals 19 residues. The DNA for the CDR3 is TGTGCCAGCAGCCAAGATCAGGGGGTGAGGAGGGGGCTAGACACTGAAGCTTTCTTT. This translates into CASSQDQGVRRGLDTEAFF.

The chain has TRBV7-6 and TRBJ2-1, with a weak D call TRBD2 (5 bases). The CDR3 extends over 13 amino acids. Germline V gene sequence: CDR1 SGHVS, CDR2 FNYEAQ. The V end was cut by 3 bases, the J end by 9 bases, with 12 bases between. As DNA, the CDR3 is TGTGCCAGCAGCTTTGAACTAGGCGGTGAGCAGTTCTTC. Translating gives CASSFELGGEQFF.

The chain is built from TRBV7-9 and TRBJ1-2, with a tentative D call TRBD1 (5 bases). This CDR3 region has 14 residues. Germline CDR1 reads SEHNR; CDR2 reads FQNEAQ (reference sequence). Trimming pared 5 bases from V and 8 bases from J, leaving 18 bases between. This chain's CDR3 is CASSAFETGLGYTF. The CDR3 nucleotides are TGTGCCAGCAGCGCATTCGAAACGGGACTAGGCTACACCTTC.

This chain links TRBV19 with TRBJ2-3; no clear D gene. V was pared by 6 bases and J by 0 bases, with 4 bases between. Germline V CDR1 and CDR2: LNHDA, SQIVND (reference sequence). The CDR3 totals 12 residues. This CDR3 is CASSVSTDTQYF. The CDR3 bases are TGTGCCAGTAGCGTGAGCACAGATACGCAGTATTTT.

V usage is TRBV18 and J usage is TRBJ2-1; maybe TRBD1 (5 bases). V was pared by 0 bases and J by 7 bases, with 7 bases between. The CDR3 spans 13 residues. Germline CDR1 is KGHSH and CDR2 is LQKENI. The CDR3 loop reads CASSPPGANEQFF. The CDR3 DNA is TGTGCCAGCTCACCACCAGGGGCGAATGAGCAGTTCTTC.

This clone turned up a few times. The chain combines TRBV28 with TRBJ1-1; D gene ambiguous. In germline, CDR1 is MDHEN, CDR2 SYDVKM. The CDR3 is made up of 14 amino acids. With 3 bases removed from V and 0 bases from J, the gap between germline ends came to 8 bases. DNA for the CDR3: TGTGCCAGCAGTTTCGGAGTCATGAACACTGAAGCTTTCTTT. Translated: CASSFGVMNTEAFF.

The chain employs TRBV19 and TRBJ2-7; 11 nucleotides align to TRBD2. V lost 6 bases, J lost 3 bases, and 7 bases stayed unmatched. The CDR3 runs to 15 residues. Germline CDR1 reads LNHDA; CDR2 reads SQIVND (reference sequence). CDR3 sequence: CASSPTSGSYYEQYF. CDR3 coding DNA: TGTGCCAGTAGCCCAACTAGCGGGAGTTACTACGAGCAGTACTTC. The variable domain in full, completed from reference TRBV19 and TRBJ2-7, reads DGGITQSPKYLFRKEGQNVTLSCEQNLNHDAMYWYRQDPGQGLRLIYYSQIVNDFQKGDIAEGYSVSREKKESFPLTVTSAQKNPTAFYLCASSPTSGSYYEQYFGPGTRLTVT.